This TCR beta chain was observed in a study of CD8 T cells in Susac syndrome. Findings of the study overall: Susac-specific public clones were found in both the total CD8+ and the CD8+ TEMRA repertoires, with some 15 in the former and about five in the latter.

Roughly 0.45 to 1 ug RNA was reverse transcribed with random hexamers. A single record per CDR3 protein comes from TCRdb applying MiXCR to the immunoSEQ multiplex PCR reads. The profile shows 75,000 to 80,000 distinct CDR3 sequences, approximately 93% of them singletons. A word on this clonotype: The antigen is undetermined.

The germline gives CDR1 MGHRA, CDR2 YSYEKL. V was shortened by 0 bases and J by 3 bases, with 12 bases between the two germline ends. The CDR3 is 16 residues long. This sequence joins TRBV4-1 and TRBJ1-3; D uncertain. Sequencing was done on a sample of CD8+ T cells from PBMCs. This TCR was sampled from a human donor with Susac syndrome. The CDR3 loop reads CASSQEAGVGGNTIYF. CDR3 bases: TGCGCCAGCAGCCAAGAAGCCGGGGTTGGTGGAAACACCATATATTTT.